This T cell receptor beta chain was captured by sequencing in a study of CXCR3-negative and CXCR3-positive naive CD8 T cells. The study's findings and limits: A higher hydrophobicity marked the TRB CDR3s of CXCR3-positive naive cells versus CXCR3-negative naive cells.

UMI-tagged TRB cDNA libraries were built via 5' RACE. TCRdb re-analyzed the 5' RACE reads; it lists each CDR3 protein once, without DNA. The specimen's table records 55,000 to 70,000 distinct CDR3 sequences. Turning to this clonotype: Its antigen is currently unknown.

The CDR3 extends over 17 amino acids. The germline CDR1 and CDR2 sequences are SGDLS and YYNGEE. This chain uses TRBV9 with TRBJ2-2; there is no DNA to check the TCRdb D call of TRBD2. Sequencing was performed on naive CXCR3+ CD8+ T cells from blood. Subset: CD45RO-CCR7+CD27+CD95- naive CD8+ T cells expressing CXCR3 (TNR3+). This sequence was found in a human donor in good health. Some clones in this sample may be carry-over from other donors' samples. The CDR3 loop reads CASSEGRTSLHTGELFF.